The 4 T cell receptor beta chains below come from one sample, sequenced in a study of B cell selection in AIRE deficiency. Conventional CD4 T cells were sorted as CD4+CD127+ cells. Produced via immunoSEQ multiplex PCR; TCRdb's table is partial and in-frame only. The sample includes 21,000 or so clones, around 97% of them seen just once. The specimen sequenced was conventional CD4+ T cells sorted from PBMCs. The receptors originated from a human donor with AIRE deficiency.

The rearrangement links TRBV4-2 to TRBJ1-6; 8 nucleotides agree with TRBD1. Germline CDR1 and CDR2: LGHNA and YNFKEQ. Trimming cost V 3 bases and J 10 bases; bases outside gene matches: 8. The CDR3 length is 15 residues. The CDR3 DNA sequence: TGTGCCAGCAGCCACGCCGACAGGGGAAACTCACCCCTCCACTTT. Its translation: CASSHADRGNSPLHF.

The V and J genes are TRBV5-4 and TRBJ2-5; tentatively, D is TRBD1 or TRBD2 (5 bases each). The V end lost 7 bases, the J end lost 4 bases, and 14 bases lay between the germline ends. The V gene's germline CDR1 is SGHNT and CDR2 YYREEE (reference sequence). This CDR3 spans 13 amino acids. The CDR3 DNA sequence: TGTGCCAGCGGCCGGGACCGCTCAGAGACCCAGTACTTC. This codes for CASGRDRSETQYF.

CDR3 protein: CASSLARLPRVDYGYTF. CDR3 DNA: TGTGCCAGCAGCTTAGCCCGACTGCCCAGGGTTGACTATGGCTACACCTTC. The chain links TRBV7-8 to TRBJ1-2; tentatively, D is TRBD1 (5 bases). The germline gives CDR1 SGHVS, CDR2 FQNEAQ. V was trimmed by 0 bases and J by 3 bases, leaving 17 bases between them. This CDR3 has 17 residues.

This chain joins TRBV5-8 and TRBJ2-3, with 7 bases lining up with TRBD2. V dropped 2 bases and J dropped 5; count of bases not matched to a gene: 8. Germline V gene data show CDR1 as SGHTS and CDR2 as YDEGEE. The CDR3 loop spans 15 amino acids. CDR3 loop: CASSLGTEREDTQYF. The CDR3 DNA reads TGTGCCAGCAGCTTAGGAACAGAGCGGGAAGATACGCAGTATTTT.